A selection of T cell receptor beta chains follows, all from one sample in a study of chemoradiotherapy in HPV16-positive cancers. Only in-frame clones appear in the TCRdb table, and some are missing; sequencing was by immunoSEQ multiplex PCR. The repertoire holds several thousand clones, with roughly 90% as singletons. This specimen was tumor tissue, taken from a patient who underwent chemoradiotherapy. The receptors here all came from a human donor with HPV-associated anogenital cancer. Both conserved end residues are part of each CDR3. A D gene is named only where the DNA matches it firmly. Clone sizes are given selectively: once, few, many, or a class where the clone is expanded.

>once|TRBJ2-5|TRBV30|NA
TGTGCCCACGCCAGGCTCGAGACCCAGTACTTC
CAHARLETQYF
>NA|TRBJ2-7|TRBV27|NA
TGTGCCAGCAGGGGAGGACCGCAGGGGAAACAGTACTTC
CASRGGPQGKQYF
>NA|TRBJ1-1|TRBV4-2|NA
TGTGCCAGCAGCCAAGACAGGATGCCAGCTTTCTTT
CASSQDRMPAFF
>NA|TRBJ1-1|TRBV4-1|TRBD1
TGCGCCAGCAGCCAAGAGTCTCATAGGCTGTCAGGGGGCTACACTGAAGCTTTCTTT
CASSQESHRLSGGYTEAFF
>NA|TRBJ1-5|TRBV6-1|NA
TGTGCCAGCAGTAGTCCTCGCGATCAGCCCCAGCATTTT
CASSSPRDQPQHF
>NA|TRBJ1-4|TRBV7-9|TRBD1
TGTGCCAGCAGCGTCCCGGGACAGACTAATGAAAAACTGTTTTTT
CASSVPGQTNEKLFF
>NA|TRBJ1-2|TRBV2|TRBD1
TGTGCCACGACAGGGGACAGAGTTAGCGGCTACACCTTC
CATTGDRVSGYTF
>NA|TRBJ2-7|TRBV20-1|NA
TGCAGTGCTAGCGGGGTCTACGAGCAGTACTTC
CSASGVYEQYF
>NA|TRBJ1-2|TRBV19|TRBD1
TGTGCCAGTAGTGACTCCGGGACAGGGGGCCGGGGCTACACCTTC
CASSDSGTGGRGYTF
>NA|TRBJ2-7|TRBV21-1|NA
TGTGCCAGCACTAGGACAGGCAGTCCCTACGAGCAGTACTTC
CASTRTGSPYEQYF
>NA|TRBJ2-1|TRBV6-5|TRBD2
TGTGCCAGCAGGGAGCGGGGGGGCTACAATGAGCAGTTCTTC
CASRERGGYNEQFF
>NA|TRBJ2-7|TRBV10-1|TRBD1
TGCGCCAGCCGCCGGGACAGGGGTTACGAGCAGTACTTC
CASRRDRGYEQYF
>NA|TRBJ1-6|TRBV30|TRBD1
TGTGCCTGGAGTGCTTCGACAGGGCGAAATTCACCCCTCCACTTT
CAWSASTGRNSPLHF
>NA|TRBJ1-2|TRBV6-5|NA
TGTGCCAGCTTGGGGGACGGGGGCTATGGCTACACCTTC
CASLGDGGYGYTF
>NA|TRBJ1-2|TRBV7-9|TRBD1
TGTGCCAGCAGCTTAGGACAGGGGACTAACTATGGCTACACCTTC
CASSLGQGTNYGYTF
>large|TRBJ2-7|TRBV27|NA
TGTGCCAGCAGTTTACGACTCGGGATGGGATCCTACGAGCAGTACTTC
CASSLRLGMGSYEQYF
>NA|TRBJ2-1|TRBV7-2|NA
TGTGCCAGCAGCTTCTCCGTGAACGGGGGCCACTCCCATGAGCAGTTCTTC
CASSFSVNGGHSHEQFF
>NA|TRBJ2-1|TRBV19|TRBD2
TGTGCCAGTAGTATAGAGGGTAGCGGGGCCCGGGGAAATGAGCAGTTCTTC
CASSIEGSGARGNEQFF
>NA|TRBJ1-5|TRBV30|TRBD1
TGTGCCTGGAATGAGGGGGCTTATAGCAATCAGCCCCAGCATTTT
CAWNEGAYSNQPQHF
>NA|TRBJ1-1|TRBV7-2|TRBD1
TGTGCCAGCAGCTTATTAGAGGGACAGGGAAGAGCTTTCTTT
CASSLLEGQGRAFF
>NA|TRBJ2-5|TRBV6-1|TRBD2
TGTGCCAGCTTAGCGGGGGGCACCCGCACCCAGTACTTC
CASLAGGTRTQYF
>NA|TRBJ2-7|TRBV7-9|NA
TGTGCCAGCAGCTTCGGGGGTCCGGGACCAAGGGAGCAGTACTTC
CASSFGGPGPREQYF